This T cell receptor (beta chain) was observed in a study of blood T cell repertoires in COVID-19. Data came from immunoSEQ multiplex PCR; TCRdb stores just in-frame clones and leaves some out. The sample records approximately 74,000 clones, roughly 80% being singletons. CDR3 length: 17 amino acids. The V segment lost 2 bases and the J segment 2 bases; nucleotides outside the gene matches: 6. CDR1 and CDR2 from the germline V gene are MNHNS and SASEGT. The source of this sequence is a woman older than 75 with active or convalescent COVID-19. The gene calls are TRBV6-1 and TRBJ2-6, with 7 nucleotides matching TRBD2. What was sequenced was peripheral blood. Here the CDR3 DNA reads TGTGCCAGCAGTGAATTGGGACTAACAACTGGGGCCAACGTCCTGACTTTC. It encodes CASSELGLTTGANVLTF.